This TCR beta chain is from a study of blood T cell repertoires in COVID-19. Whole-study context: Sites in the United States, Italy and Spain provided acute and convalescent COVID-19 samples. PBMCs, B-cell-depleted T cells, or T cells were the source of the cDNA or gDNA that made up the material.

In the study's own analysis: Estimation of nucleated cell counts was performed using reference gene primer amplification. Repertoires were generated with immunoSEQ multiplex PCR, while TCRdb's copy carries only in-frame clones and drops some. Clone size and the V and J calls come from that table; the DNA yielded D and trimming. Among 330,000 or so clones listed, about 91% were seen once. The CDR3 loop spans 16 amino acids. Germline V CDR1 and CDR2: SGHNT, YENEEA. Trimming removed 2 bases from V and 1 base from J; junction bases left unmatched: 4. The sequence was obtained from a man younger than 45 with COVID-19, enrolled during active disease. Material for sequencing was peripheral blood. The J gene is TRBJ2-5, the V gene TRBV11-3; TRBD2 matches 10 bases. The CDR3 sequence is CASSLRSSGGQETQYF. The DNA of the CDR3 is TGTGCCAGCAGCTTAAGGTCTAGCGGGGGCCAAGAGACCCAGTACTTC.